Only a few counts were recorded for the clone carrying this T cell receptor beta chain. Generated by immunoSEQ multiplex PCR, the TCRdb table keeps only in-frame clones and is missing some. The profile shows 200,000 to 250,000 clones, 87% of them singletons. The J segment lost 1 base and the V segment lost 5 bases, leaving 8 bases of the junction unmatched. CDR3 length: 17 residues. In germline, CDR1 is SGHTA, CDR2 FQGNSA. This record belongs to a study of blood T cell repertoires in COVID-19. The sequence came from a woman in her thirties with acute COVID-19. This chain links TRBV7-2 with TRBJ2-1, with 10 bases fitting TRBD2. The sample was PBMCs or T cells enriched from blood (not recorded which). The CDR3 loop reads CASSPSGRALSYNEQFF. CDR3 DNA sequence: TGTGCCAGCAGCCCGAGCGGGAGGGCCCTTTCCTACAATGAGCAGTTCTTC.